The T cell receptor beta chain described here comes from a study of metastatic and nonmetastatic thyroid tumors. Study at large: The comparison covered peripheral blood and tumor or nodule tissue in malignant and benign thyroid patients. Study-level results: Relative to benign nodules, malignant thyroid tumors were reportedly characterized by significantly elevated TCR beta diversity in blood and tumor.

Thyroid surgery was performed in patients who had received no treatment beforehand. This clone came up many times. As yet, its antigen is unknown. Per the authors' pipeline: Researchers built a distant-metastasis classifier for papillary thyroid cancer that drew on CDR3 differences across clinicopathological groups. MiXCR re-clonotyped the PCR reads for TCRdb. Clone size and V and J calls follow TCRdb, not the original study. This sample has some 86,000 clones, with about 12% found just once. Trimming took off 6 bases at V and 1 base at J, with 14 bases between the two ends. Germline V lookup: CDR1 MNHEY, CDR2 SMNVEV (reference sequence). The CDR3 length is 15 residues.

This chain joins TRBV27 and TRBJ2-3, with D possibly TRBD2 on 6 matching bases. Sequenced material: tumor tissue. The clonotype was recovered from a female donor with papillary thyroid cancer or a benign thyroid nodule (not recorded which). Some clones in this sample may be carry-over from other donors' samples. CDR3 sequence: CASSLGTFRTDTQYF. The CDR3 region has the DNA TGTGCCAGCAGCCTCGGGACTTTTCGCACAGATACGCAGTATTTT.